This section outlines one T cell receptor (beta chain) sequence together with its context. The target antigen is unknown. This sample was taken from a study of T cell responses to AZD1222 COVID-19 vaccine. Study-level findings and limits: There were mostly white British donors and more females than males, and clonal diversity was possibly underestimated. With two AZD1222 doses given, Spike-specific TCR breadth and depth both rose.

This CDR3 region has 13 residues. Trimming pared 7 bases from V and 5 bases from J, leaving 15 bases between. The germline V gene encodes CDR1 SNHLY and CDR2 FYNNEI. Produced via immunoSEQ multiplex PCR; TCRdb's table is partial and in-frame only. The profile shows tens of thousands of clones, around 85% of them singletons. The source material was peripheral blood, sampled 28 days after the second AZD1222 dose. This TCR derives from an adult who received the AZD1222 COVID-19 vaccine. The chain combines TRBV2 with TRBJ2-7, with D perhaps assigned TRBD1 or TRBD2 (5 bases each). The CDR3, as DNA: TGTGCCAGCACCTGGAGAGGGGACGACGAGCAGTACTTC. Protein: CASTWRGDDEQYF. The complete variable domain, with remaining parts taken from reference TRBV2 and TRBJ2-7, reads EPEVTQTPSHQVTQMGQEVILRCVPISNHLYFYWYRQILGQKVEFLVSFYNNEISEKSEIFDDQFSVERPDGSNFTLKIRSTKLEDSAMYFCASTWRGDDEQYFGPGTRLTVT.